This record covers a single T cell receptor beta chain. The data are from a study of blood T cell repertoires in COVID-19. Patients from Seattle were sampled longitudinally, starting during active infection. Trimming removed 7 bases at V and 6 bases at J, with 21 bases between. The CDR3 is made up of 16 amino acids. CDR1 and CDR2 (germline): SEHNR, FQNEAQ (reference sequence). Sequencing used immunoSEQ multiplex PCR; TCRdb keeps in-frame clones, though not all of them. The sample includes around 320,000 clones, approximately 89% of them seen just once. The rearrangement joins TRBV7-9 to TRBJ2-2; D call uncertain. This TCR came from a woman aged 25 to 39 with COVID-19, enrolled during active disease. Sequencing was done on a sample of peripheral blood. CDR3 region: CASMYPLNEVSGELFF. The CDR3 nucleotides are TGTGCCAGCATGTATCCACTGAACGAGGTGTCCGGGGAGCTGTTTTTT. Together with reference TRBV7-9 and TRBJ2-2, the CDR3 gives the full variable domain: DTGVSQNPRHKITKRGQNVTFRCDPISEHNRLYWYRQTLGQGPEFLTYFQNEAQLEKSRLLSDRFSAERPKGSFSTLEIQRTEQGDSAMYLCASMYPLNEVSGELFFGEGSRLTVL.